Sequencing of this T cell receptor (beta chain) was carried out in a study of blood T cells in healthy people across ages. Trimming left V 1 base short and J 8 bases short, with 12 bases between. The CDR3 totals 14 residues. From germline, CDR1 is LNHNV and CDR2 YYDKDF (reference sequence). A sample-barcoded 5' primer and a J-beta primer mix were used in a second PCR of roughly 7 to 12 cycles. TCRdb independently ran MiXCR on the 5' RACE reads; one entry per CDR3 protein. The sample lists 750,000 to 1,000,000 distinct CDR3 sequences, 25% to 35% seen once, with roughly 10% in the top ten. These data were also filed under a second study, of T cells of mothers and their children.

This receptor was taken from a woman aged 40 to 55 in good health. V usage is TRBV15 and J usage is TRBJ1-5; D gene ambiguous. Sequences were obtained from blood. The CDR3 loop reads CATSRAGAREPQHF. CDR3 coding DNA: TGTGCCACCAGCAGAGCTGGCGCGCGGGAGCCCCAGCATTTT.